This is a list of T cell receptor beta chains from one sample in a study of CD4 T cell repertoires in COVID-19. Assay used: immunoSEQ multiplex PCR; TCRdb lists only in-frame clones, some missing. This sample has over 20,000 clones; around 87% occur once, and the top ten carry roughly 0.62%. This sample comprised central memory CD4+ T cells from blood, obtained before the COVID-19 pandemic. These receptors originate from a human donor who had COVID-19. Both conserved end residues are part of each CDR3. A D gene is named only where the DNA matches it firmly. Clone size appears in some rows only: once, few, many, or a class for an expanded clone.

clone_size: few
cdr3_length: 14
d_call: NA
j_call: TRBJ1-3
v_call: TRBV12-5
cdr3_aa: CARNNRGSGNTIYF
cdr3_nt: TGTGCTAGGAACAACCGGGGTTCTGGAAACACCATATATTTT

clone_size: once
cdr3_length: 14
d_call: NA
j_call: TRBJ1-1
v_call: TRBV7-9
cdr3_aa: CASSPPRVNTEAFF
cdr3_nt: TGTGCCAGCAGCCCCCCCCGGGTGAACACTGAAGCTTTCTTT

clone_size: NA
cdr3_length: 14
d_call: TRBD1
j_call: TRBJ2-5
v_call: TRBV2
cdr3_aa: CASSREGGGETQYF
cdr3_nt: TGTGCCAGCAGCCGAGAAGGGGGCGGTGAGACCCAGTACTTC

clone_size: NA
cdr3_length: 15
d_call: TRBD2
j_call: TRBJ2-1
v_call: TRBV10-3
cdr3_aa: CAISESGGGYNEQFF
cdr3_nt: TGTGCCATCAGTGAGTCTGGGGGGGGGTACAATGAGCAGTTCTTC

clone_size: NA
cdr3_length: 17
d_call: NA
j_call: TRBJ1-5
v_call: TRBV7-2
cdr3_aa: CASSLAQGENSNQPQHF
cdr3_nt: TGTGCCAGCAGCTTAGCACAGGGAGAAAATAGCAATCAGCCCCAGCATTTT

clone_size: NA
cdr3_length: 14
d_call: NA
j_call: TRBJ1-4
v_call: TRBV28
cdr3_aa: CASNDLGGNEKLFF
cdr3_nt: TGTGCCAGCAACGATTTGGGGGGGAATGAAAAACTGTTTTTT

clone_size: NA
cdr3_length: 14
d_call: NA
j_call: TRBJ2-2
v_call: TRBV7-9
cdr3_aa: CASSDSPNTGELFF
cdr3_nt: TGTGCCAGCAGCGACAGCCCGAACACCGGGGAGCTGTTTTTT

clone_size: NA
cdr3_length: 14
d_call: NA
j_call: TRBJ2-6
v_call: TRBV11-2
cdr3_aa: CASSPQYGANVLTF
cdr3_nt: TGTGCCAGCAGCCCTCAGTACGGGGCCAACGTCCTGACTTTC

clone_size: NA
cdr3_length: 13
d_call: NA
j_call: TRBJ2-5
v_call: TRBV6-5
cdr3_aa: CASRPPSRETQYF
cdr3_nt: TGTGCCAGCAGGCCCCCGAGTAGAGAGACCCAGTACTTC

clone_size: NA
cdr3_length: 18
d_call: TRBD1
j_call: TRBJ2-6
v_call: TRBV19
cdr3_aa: CASTDPGQGVSGANVLTF
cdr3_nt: TGTGCCAGTACTGACCCGGGACAGGGGGTCTCTGGGGCCAACGTCCTGACTTTC

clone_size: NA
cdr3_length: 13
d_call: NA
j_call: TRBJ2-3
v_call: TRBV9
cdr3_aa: CASSVTRGGTQYF
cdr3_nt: TGTGCCAGCAGCGTTACGAGGGGGGGTACGCAGTATTTT

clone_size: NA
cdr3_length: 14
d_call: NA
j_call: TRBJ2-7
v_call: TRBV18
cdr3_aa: CASSRGAVTYEQYF
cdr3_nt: TGTGCCAGCTCACGTGGGGCAGTCACCTACGAGCAGTACTTC

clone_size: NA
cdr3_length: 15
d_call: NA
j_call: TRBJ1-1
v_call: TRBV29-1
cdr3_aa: CSVTGHYLMNTEAFF
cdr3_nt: TGCAGCGTGACAGGACATTATCTTATGAACACTGAAGCTTTCTTT

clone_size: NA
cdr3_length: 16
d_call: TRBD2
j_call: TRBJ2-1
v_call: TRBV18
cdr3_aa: CASSPRTSGVYNEQFF
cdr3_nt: TGTGCCAGCTCCCCAAGGACTAGCGGGGTTTACAATGAGCAGTTCTTC

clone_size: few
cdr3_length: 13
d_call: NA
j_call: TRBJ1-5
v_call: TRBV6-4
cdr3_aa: CASSVRFNQPQHF
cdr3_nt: TGTGCCAGCAGTGTTCGGTTCAATCAGCCCCAGCATTTT

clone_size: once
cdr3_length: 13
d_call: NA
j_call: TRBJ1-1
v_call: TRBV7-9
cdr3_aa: CASSLQVNTEAFF
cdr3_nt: TGTGCCAGCAGCTTACAGGTGAACACTGAAGCTTTCTTT

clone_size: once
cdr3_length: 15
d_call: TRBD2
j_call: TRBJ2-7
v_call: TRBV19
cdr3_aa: CASQRSLAGDYEQYF
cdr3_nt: TGTGCCAGTCAACGCTCCCTAGCGGGAGACTACGAGCAGTACTTC